This T cell receptor (beta chain) stems from a study of blood T cells in healthy people across ages. Isolating PBMCs gave at least 6 million of these cells per sample. General study points: Estimates based on one million T cells were treated as lower bounds. While age rose, TCR beta diversity per million T cells dropped in a roughly linear way.

Germline V gene lookup returns CDR1 LNHNV and CDR2 YYDKDF (reference sequence). CDR3 size: 17 residues. Trimming took off 0 bases at V and 3 bases at J, with 15 bases between the two ends. With a J-beta primer mix and a sample-barcoded 5' primer, a second PCR ran roughly 6 to 11 cycles. TCRdb re-called the 5' RACE reads through MiXCR, storing one row per CDR3 protein. This sample carries more than 650,000 distinct CDR3 sequences, approximately 55% of them seen once, and the ten largest clones take around 41%. In the case of this clonotype: Its antigen is unidentified.

The chain is built from TRBV15 and TRBJ2-1; perhaps TRBD2 as D (7 bases). The TCR was taken from an elderly man in good health. The sample comprised blood. The CDR3: CATSREKGGFVYNEQFF. The CDR3 coding sequence is TGTGCCACCAGCAGAGAAAAGGGGGGGTTTGTCTACAATGAGCAGTTCTTC.